These T cell receptor delta chains were read from a single sample in a study of gamma-delta T cells after stem cell transplantation. TCRdb re-called the RT-PCR reads with CATT. The profile shows 3,000 to 4,000 delta-chain clones, 12% of them singletons. Material for sequencing was gamma-delta T cells. The receptors originated from a human donor. It is not recorded whose cells these are; they may come from a transplant donor. The CDR3 runs from the conserved cysteine through the conserved F or W. D genes are given only for firm matches. Clone size is stated in some rows and not others, as once, few, many or a class when expanded.

>few|TRDD3|TRDV1|TRDJ1
CALGEPTMGDTGEELIF
TGTGCTCTTGGGGAACCAACCATGGGGGATACGGGGGAAGAACTCATCTTT
>few|.|TRDV1|TRDJ1
CALGEYQPGLTDKLIF
TGTGCTCTTGGGGAATACCAACCCGGACTTACCGATAAACTCATCTTT
>large|.|TRDV1|TRDJ1
CALGFSEVPTFQVSWGNDKLIF
TGTGCTCTTGGGTTCTCGGAAGTCCCGACTTTTCAAGTGAGCTGGGGTAACGATAAACTCATCTTT
>few|.|TRDV3|TRDJ1
CAFRAVPVLGGLYTDKLIF
TGTGCCTTTCGTGCCGTTCCCGTTCTTGGGGGCCTGTACACCGATAAACTCATCTTT
>.|TRDD3|TRDV1|TRDJ1
CALGGLPTTLLGDLTDKLIF
TGTGCTCTTGGGGGACTTCCTACAACCCTACTGGGGGATCTCACCGATAAACTCATCTTT
>few|.|TRDV3|TRDJ1
CAFTGPLVPHLYTDKLIF
TGTGCCTTTACGGGTCCCCTCGTGCCCCACCTTTACACCGATAAACTCATCTTT
>.|.|TRDV1|TRDJ1
CALRYLPPYSEKCYTDKLIF
TGTGCTCTTCGGTACCTACCCCCTTATTCAGAGAAGTGTTACACCGATAAACTCATCTTT
>.|.|TRAV29/DV5|TRDJ1
CAAKRSREELGTRYTDKLIF
TGTGCAGCTAAGCGATCTCGGGAGGAGCTGGGGACGCGGTACACCGATAAACTCATCTTT
>few|TRDD3|TRDV1|TRDJ1
CALGELNLPKSTGGFGGPLRKYTDKLIF
TGTGCTCTTGGGGAACTTAACCTTCCCAAGAGTACTGGGGGATTTGGGGGTCCGTTGAGAAAGTACACCGATAAACTCATCTTT
>few|TRDD3|TRDV1|TRDJ1
CALGEISLPKDWGIRTDKLIF
TGTGCTCTTGGGGAAATCTCCTTACCTAAGGACTGGGGGATACGCACCGATAAACTCATCTTT
>few|.|TRDV1|TRDJ1
CALGELAVPLLIF
TGTGCTCTTGGGGAACTTGCCGTACCTTTACTCATCTTT
>.|TRDD3|TRDV2|TRDJ2
CAWNKRRTGGYAGRALTAQPFF
TGTGCCTGGAACAAACGCCGTACTGGGGGATACGCGGGAAGGGCTTTGACAGCACAACCCTTCTTT
>.|TRDD3|TRDV1|TRDJ1
CALGGVSRYWGISWGDKLIF
TGTGCTCTTGGTGGGGTATCCAGGTACTGGGGGATATCGTGGGGCGATAAACTCATCTTT
>.|TRDD3|TRDV1|TRDJ1
CALGIYPDGRIPRNWGIRGIDKLIF
TGTGCTCTTGGGATTTACCCCGACGGCAGGATTCCGAGGAACTGGGGGATCCGTGGTATCGATAAACTCATCTTT
>medium-sized|.|TRAV29/DV5|TRDJ1
CAASDGQLRRFTDKLIF
TGTGCAGCAAGCGACGGCCAACTGAGGAGGTTTACCGATAAACTCATCTTT
>few|TRDD3|TRAV29/DV5|TRDJ3
CAASVITGESWDTRQMFF
TGTGCAGCAAGCGTCATTACTGGGGAATCCTGGGACACCCGACAGATGTTTTTC
>medium-sized|TRDD3|TRDV2|TRDJ3
CACDLTGGRSWDTRQMFF
TGTGCCTGTGACCTTACTGGGGGACGCTCCTGGGACACCCGACAGATGTTTTTC
>medium-sized|.|TRDV1|TRDJ1
CALGELGAGRLNKLIF
TGTGCTCTTGGGGAACTAGGCGCAGGGCGTCTTAATAAACTCATCTTT
>few|TRDD2|TRDV1|TRDJ1
CALGDRPSYDSRGKLIF
TGTGCTCTTGGGGACCGGCCTTCCTACGATTCCAGGGGTAAACTCATCTTT
>.|TRDD3|TRAV29/DV5|TRDJ1
CAASWRVPVGDTHHTDKLIF
TGTGCAGCAAGCTGGCGGGTTCCGGTGGGGGATACGCATCACACCGATAAACTCATCTTT